This T cell receptor (beta chain) originates from a study of OX40 agonist ivuxolimab in advanced cancers. Data came from immunoSEQ multiplex PCR; TCRdb stores just in-frame clones and leaves some out. The sample includes some 86,000 clones, approximately 94% seen only once; the top ten take around 9.6%. V gave up 3 bases and J gave up 13 bases, with 18 bases separating them. CDR3 size: 14 residues. From germline, CDR1 is ENHRY and CDR2 SYGVKD. Comment on this clone: What it recognizes is unknown.

Findings and limits, study-wide: The study found that CD8+ T cells averaged more expanded clones than CD4+. Those patients achieving a partial response at 0.1-3.0 mg/kg showed among the lowest clonal expansion.

The chain joins TRBV10-3 to TRBJ2-2; D remains ambiguous. This clonotype originated in an adult with an advanced solid tumor such as melanoma, head and neck, liver or kidney cancer. The sequences come from CD4+ or CD8+ T cells sorted from blood, collected in a trial of the OX40 agonist ivuxolimab. The CDR3 sequence: CAISDNNERAVLFF. In DNA, the CDR3 is TGTGCCATCAGTGATAATAATGAGCGCGCGGTGCTGTTTTTT.